This T cell receptor (beta chain) was sequenced for a study of blood T cell repertoires in COVID-19. Overall study context: The United States, Italy and Spain provided the acute and convalescent COVID-19 samples. Sources were T cells, B-cell-depleted T cells, or PBMCs; the material itself was cDNA or gDNA.

Original processing methods: The authors estimated nucleated cell counts from reference gene primer amplification. Here immunoSEQ multiplex PCR was the method, and the copy in TCRdb shows in-frame clones only, minus some. The V and J calls and the clone size are those of that table, but D and trimming were determined from the DNA. The table shows 60,000 to 70,000 clones, with around 81% occurring only once. The CDR3 is made up of 15 amino acids. V lost 2 bases and J lost 0; bases outside the gene matches: 1. Germline-derived CDR1 and CDR2 are MNHNS and SASEGT. The specimen sequenced was peripheral blood. This receptor was obtained from a woman aged 60 to 75 with acute or convalescent COVID-19. V and J are TRBV6-1 and TRBJ2-5, with 9 bases fitting TRBD2. This CDR3 is CASSETSGYQETQYF. In DNA form, the CDR3 reads TGTGCCAGCAGTGAAACTAGCGGGTACCAAGAGACCCAGTACTTC.